This TCR beta chain was sequenced in a study of blood T cells in healthy people across ages. Study-wide results and limits: It was not known whether donors were CMV positive (a possible confounder of expanded clonotype changes). A conclusive naive versus antigen-experienced comparison was prevented by the unsorted PBMCs.

For the second PCR, which ran for about 6 to 12 cycles, a sample-barcoded 5' primer and a J-beta primer mix were used. TCRdb recomputed calls from the 5' RACE reads with MiXCR, one row per CDR3 protein. The table records 1.5 million to 2 million distinct CDR3 sequences, 28% of them present only once. This clonotype was seen only a few times. Its target is unknown. The CDR3 has 13 residues. The V gene's germline CDR1 is SQVTM and CDR2 ANQGSEA. Trimming left V 6 bases short and J 4 bases short, with 12 bases between. PBMCs numbering at least 6 million were isolated per sample. The sample consisted of blood. The chain uses TRBV29-1 and TRBJ2-2; D unclear. This clonotype was sampled from a woman aged 25 to 45 in good health. The CDR3 spells CSVLPGSTGELFF. DNA for the CDR3: TGCAGCGTGCTACCGGGCTCCACCGGGGAGCTGTTTTTT.